This TCR beta chain came from a study of tumor-infiltrating lymphocytes in primary liver carcinoma. Study-level results: Presence in all five tumor regions was observed for only about 7.5-24% of top clones.

This CDR3 contains 14 residues. V trimming: 5 bases; J trimming: 9 bases; junction bases outside the gene matches: 9. The germline V gene encodes CDR1 SGHRS and CDR2 YFSETQ. The tissue used was unsorted bulk material of roughly 17-32 mg. RNA and DNA were co-extracted from it with the AllPrep DNA/RNA mini kit. With a constant-region primer, TCR beta cDNA was made from approximately 520 ng of total RNA. Libraries covering TCR beta were generated through three nested multiplex PCR rounds (using a slightly modified ARM-PCR). Running approximately 10 cycles apiece, the first two PCR rounds relied on TRBV1-TRBV30 forward primers together with a C-beta reverse primer. Using its own MiXCR run on the multiplex PCR reads, TCRdb lists one record per CDR3 protein. The table has roughly 190,000 distinct CDR3 sequences, 85% seen once; the top ten hold 15% to 20%. For this clonotype: Its antigen is as yet unknown. A read error may be the cause here, since a much bigger clone is one base away.

This chain joins TRBV5-1 and TRBJ2-2; 8 nucleotides match TRBD1. Source material: tumor tissue from primary liver carcinoma. The receptor comes from a man between 35 and 55 years old with primary liver carcinoma and hepatitis B virus infection. CDR3 sequence: CASREGTGARELFF. The CDR3 DNA reads as TGCGCCAGCAGGGAGGGGACAGGCGCCCGGGAGCTGTTTTTT.